This T cell receptor beta chain was obtained from a study of blood T cell repertoires in COVID-19 (dated by TCRdb to 2019 to 2021). About the investigation overall: Samples covering the acute and convalescent phases of COVID-19 were provided by collaborators in the United States, Italy and Spain. A freely available public database, intended as a resource for researchers studying the immune response to SARS-CoV-2, is where the repertoires were released. The samples were drawn from two sources: the first 160 participants of the ongoing ImmuneRACE study, and 1,200 or so subjects contributed by 6 global collaborators. Subjects who had been exposed to COVID-19, were actively infected with it, or had recovered from it provided the deeply sampled blood TCRbeta repertoires that made up the dataset. The sample metadata nearly always contained a de-identified subject ID, COVID-19 status, age in years and sex. Where available, HLA class I and class II types were obtained from metadata supplied by the sample provider rather than from assay-based typing. The material from the prospective study consisted of cDNA or gDNA derived from T cells, B-cell-depleted T cells, or PBMCs. The investigation overall reported the following: How much clinical and demographic metadata was included differed by source and by participant, and the metadata was provided uncurated.

The collaborating institutions used their own protocols to collect whole blood in K2EDTA tubes. For TCRbeta analysis, collaborators shipped samples as frozen whole blood, isolated PBMCs, or DNA extracted from either of those sample types. The immunoSEQ Assay, a bias-controlled multiplex PCR, was used to amplify TCRbeta CDR3 regions from genomic DNA. Under the source paper's analysis protocol: The number of nucleated cells in each sample was estimated from the amplification of reference gene primers within the assay. To quantify the absolute abundance of each unique TCRbeta CDR3 rearrangement, sequence reads were collapsed and filtered. For each sample, productive Simpson clonality was calculated as the square root of Simpson's diversity index over productive rearrangements. As stored in TCRdb, this immuneACCESS dataset retains in-frame rearrangements with V and J assigned. A fraction of the clones does not appear; measured against another copy, unresolved V genes explain less than half of the discrepancy, and the remainder lacks a known reason. V and J calls and clone size are copied from that table; D and trimming were computed from the DNA. This sample comprises about 280,000 clones, roughly nine tenths of them detected only once. In total, the top ten clones hold approximately 9.7% of the sample.

CDR1 and CDR2 (MGHRA, YSYEKL) derive from the germline V gene. The junction carries 3 bases between V and J, which are trimmed by 0 bases and 3 bases respectively. The CDR3 covers 13 residues, taking in both the cysteine and the phenylalanine. The kept DNA is CDR3 alone, 39 bases in frame from the first base. Only one count was recorded for this clone. Its antigen remains undetermined. No quality values exist for individual bases; no much larger clone is one base distant. Sequenced material: peripheral blood. The receptor was derived from a man aged 40-49 years with active or convalescent COVID-19. The sequence is built from TRBV4-1 and TRBJ1-5, with no D gene named confidently. CDR3 region: CASSQDYNQPQHF. The DNA sequence follows: TGCGCCAGCAGCCAAGATTACAATCAGCCCCAGCATTTT.